What follows are 20 T cell receptor beta chains derived from one specimen sequenced in a study of T cell responses to AZD1222 COVID-19 vaccine. Generated by immunoSEQ multiplex PCR, the TCRdb table keeps only in-frame clones and is missing some. The data contain roughly 150,000 clones, roughly nine tenths of them singletons. The source material was peripheral blood, sampled on day 0 of AZD1222 vaccination. The receptor source for this set is an adult in good health.

As DNA, the CDR3 is TGTGCCAGCAGCTTAGCGCTGACAGGAGAATTTTTCTTT. Its protein product is CASSLALTGEFFF. The rearrangement links TRBV7-9 to TRBJ1-1; weak D call: TRBD1 (6 bases). The germline V gene encodes CDR1 SEHNR and CDR2 FQNEAQ (reference sequence). Trimming took 0 bases from V and 13 from J, leaving 15 bases between them. The CDR3 spans 13 residues.

The count of this clone is one. This chain connects TRBV28 to TRBJ2-7; TRBD1 matches at 8 bases. CDR3 length: 15 amino acids. CDR1 is MDHEN and CDR2 is SYDVKM in the germline V gene. Trimming cost V 5 bases and J 0 bases; bases outside gene matches: 6. As DNA, the CDR3 is TGTGCCAGCAGTCGATACAGGGGGGACTCCTACGAGCAGTACTTC. This translates into CASSRYRGDSYEQYF.

The chain employs TRBV5-6 and TRBJ1-1; no clear D gene. The V gene lost 2 bases and the J gene lost 5 bases, with 4 bases spanning the gap. CDR3 size: 11 residues. The germline V gene encodes CDR1 SGHDT and CDR2 YYEEEE. CDR3 sequence reads: CASSFRTEAFF. DNA for the CDR3: TGTGCCAGCAGCTTTAGGACTGAAGCTTTCTTT. Full variable domain (outside the CDR3, taken from reference TRBV5-6 and TRBJ1-1): DAGVTQSPTHLIKTRGQQVTLRCSPKSGHDTVSWYQQALGQGPQFIFQYYEEEERQRGNFPDRFSGHQFPNYSSELNVNALLLGDSALYLCASSFRTEAFFGQGTRLTVV.

This clone was counted once. V is TRBV6-5 and J is TRBJ1-6; D is unclear. The CDR3 consists of 13 residues. Germline assignment: CDR1 MNHEY and CDR2 SVGAGI. V was pared by 7 bases and J by 1 base, with 5 bases between. The CDR3 here is CASMLSYNSPLHF. The CDR3 nucleotides are TGTGCCAGCATGCTGTCCTATAATTCACCCCTCCACTTT.

The V gene is TRBV19, the J gene TRBJ2-2; D is ambiguous. V lost 7 bases, J lost 0 bases, and 9 bases lay in between. The CDR3 extends over 14 amino acids. In germline, CDR1 is LNHDA, CDR2 SQIVND (reference sequence). CDR3 bases: TGTGCCAGTAACAGCCAGCCGAACACCGGGGAGCTGTTTTTT. Its translation is CASNSQPNTGELFF. The variable domain in full, completed from reference TRBV19 and TRBJ2-2, reads DGGITQSPKYLFRKEGQNVTLSCEQNLNHDAMYWYRQDPGQGLRLIYYSQIVNDFQKGDIAEGYSVSREKKESFPLTVTSAQKNPTAFYLCASNSQPNTGELFFGEGSRLTVL.

The rearrangement joins TRBV3-1 (or the pseudogene TRBV3-2) to TRBJ1-4; TRBD1 is a possible D gene (5 bases). V dropped 0 bases and J dropped 6 bases, with 20 bases sitting between them. Germline CDR1 is LGHDT and CDR2 is YNNKEL (reference sequence). The CDR3 totals 18 residues. This chain's CDR3 is CASSQDWGYEETDEKLFF. The CDR3 DNA reads as TGTGCCAGCAGCCAAGATTGGGGGTACGAGGAAACCGATGAAAAACTGTTTTTT.

The J gene is TRBJ2-7, the V gene TRBV7-9; 10 bases map to TRBD1. This CDR3 has 16 amino acids. The germline gives CDR1 SEHNR, CDR2 FQNEAQ (reference sequence). J lost 4 bases, V lost 1 base, and 7 bases had no gene match. The CDR3 is CASSLGGRTGGYEQYF. The DNA of the CDR3 is TGTGCCAGCAGCTTAGGCGGCCGGACAGGGGGATACGAGCAGTACTTC.

This chain uses TRBV9 with TRBJ1-5; D is possibly TRBD1 (5 bases). Germline V gene sequence: CDR1 SGDLS, CDR2 YYNGEE. The CDR3 is 14 amino acids. Trimming shortened V by 2 bases and J by 4 bases, and 10 bases separated the two germline ends. CDR3 sequence (DNA): TGTGCCAGCAGCGTCGGGACGGCGAATCAGCCCCAGCATTTT. Amino acids: CASSVGTANQPQHF.

The chain employs TRBV10-3 and TRBJ1-5, with D possibly being TRBD1 (6 bases). The length of the CDR3 is 13 residues. Per the germline V gene, CDR1 is ENHRY and CDR2 is SYGVKD. The chain's CDR3 is CATNGQSNQPQHF. CDR3 DNA: TGTGCGACGAATGGACAGAGCAATCAGCCCCAGCATTTT.

CDR3 nucleotides: TGTGCCAGCAGTTTCCTAGTGAGCGAGCGGACAGATACGCAGTATTTT. Its translation is CASSFLVSERTDTQYF. The genes are TRBV27 and TRBJ2-3, with D maybe TRBD2 (5 bases). The CDR3 is 16 amino acids. Trimming removed 3 bases from V and 3 bases from J, with 16 bases in between. CDR1 MNHEY and CDR2 SMNVEV come from the germline V gene (reference sequence).

The V and J genes are TRBV28 and TRBJ1-4; weak D call: TRBD1 (6 bases). V was clipped by 7 bases and J by 6 bases, with 18 bases between them. The CDR3 sequence is 15 residues long. The V gene's germline CDR1 is MDHEN and CDR2 SYDVKM. The CDR3 region has the DNA TGTGCCAGCACAACCTCGGGCGAGGGGGATGAAAAACTGTTTTTT. Amino acids: CASTTSGEGDEKLFF.

In this sample, this clone turned up once. The chain recombines TRBV4-1 with TRBJ2-7, with 10 nucleotides matching TRBD1. V was clipped by 1 base and J by 2 bases; unmatched bases: 5. Germline V gives CDR1 MGHRA, CDR2 YSYEKL. The CDR3 sequence is 16 residues long. In nucleotides, the CDR3 is TGCGCCAGCAGCCAAGTGACAGGGGGCGAAGCCTACGAGCAGTACTTC. It yields the protein CASSQVTGGEAYEQYF.

The V and J genes are TRBV15 and TRBJ2-5; 9 bases align to TRBD1. The junction had 12 bases not matched to a gene; V was cut back by 3 bases and J by 4 bases. CDR1 is LNHNV and CDR2 is YYDKDF in the germline V gene (reference sequence). The CDR3 totals 17 residues. The DNA of the CDR3 is TGTGCCACCAGCAGCTCCCCGAACACAGGGGGCCTAGAGACCCAGTACTTC. It yields the protein CATSSSPNTGGLETQYF.

This chain links TRBV3-1 (or the pseudogene TRBV3-2) with TRBJ2-2, with D unresolved. Per the germline V gene, CDR1 is LGHDT and CDR2 is YNNKEL (reference sequence). V was cut by 1 base and J by 3 bases, with 6 bases left in between. CDR3 size: 14 residues. In nucleotides, the CDR3 is TGTGCCAGCAGCCAAGTGCAGGACACCGGGGAGCTGTTTTTT. This translates into CASSQVQDTGELFF.

V gene TRBV7-6 combines with J gene TRBJ2-3, with 8 bases lining up with TRBD1. This CDR3 is 17 amino acids long. Germline CDR1 SGHVS, CDR2 FNYEAQ. The V and J ends lost 1 base and 2 bases, in that order; junction bases with no gene match: 8. The CDR3 DNA sequence: TGTGCCAGCAGCTTAGGCTTACTGGACAGGGACACAGATACGCAGTATTTT. Amino acid sequence: CASSLGLLDRDTDTQYF.

The chain carries TRBV7-9 and TRBJ1-1; TRBD1 agrees at 7 bases. This CDR3 is built from 13 residues. V dropped 1 base and J dropped 5; count of bases not matched to a gene: 1. Germline loops: CDR1 SEHNR, CDR2 FQNEAQ (reference sequence). This CDR3 reads CASSLETGTEAFF. DNA of the CDR3: TGTGCCAGCAGCTTAGAGACAGGGACTGAAGCTTTCTTT.

V and J are TRBV18 and TRBJ1-2, with no clear D. Trimming took 2 bases from V and 3 from J, leaving 22 bases between them. Per the germline V gene, CDR1 is KGHSH and CDR2 is LQKENI. The CDR3 length is 18 residues. The CDR3: CASSPEVGGRPTYYGYTF. Here the CDR3 DNA reads TGTGCCAGCTCACCAGAGGTAGGCGGCCGTCCGACTTACTATGGCTACACCTTC.

The J gene is TRBJ2-7, the V gene TRBV2; D assignment may be TRBD1 or TRBD2 (5 bases each). The ends were cut back, 3 bases at V and 0 bases at J, with 15 bases in the middle. CDR1 is SNHLY, CDR2 FYNNEI, per germline. The CDR3 loop spans 16 amino acids. The CDR3 reads CASSDPSAGSSYEQYF. The CDR3 bases are TGTGCCAGCAGTGACCCGTCTGCAGGGAGCTCCTACGAGCAGTACTTC.

The CDR3 DNA sequence: TGTGCCAGCAGCTTGGGTAGCACAGATACGCAGTATTTT. Amino acid sequence: CASSLGSTDTQYF. The V call is TRBV7-9, the J call TRBJ2-3; D not resolved. Germline V gene lookup returns CDR1 SEHNR and CDR2 FQNEAQ (reference sequence). V lost 3 bases and J lost 0, with 4 bases in between. The CDR3 is 13 residues long.

The V gene is TRBV13, the J gene TRBJ1-6, with a weak D call TRBD1 (6 bases). Trimming left V 4 bases short and J 13 bases short, with 26 bases between. Germline V gene lookup returns CDR1 PRHDT and CDR2 FYEKMQ (reference sequence). The CDR3 covers 17 residues. The CDR3 here is CASSSLTQTGSSPPLHF. The CDR3 DNA follows: TGTGCCAGCAGCTCGCTTACCCAGACAGGCAGCTCCCCGCCCCTCCACTTT.